Below are 29 T cell receptor beta chains sequenced from a single sample in a study of T cell repertoires in cytomegalovirus infection. Their recognized antigens are unknown. TCRdb ran MiXCR on the reads and lists one entry per CDR3 protein. The data show around 19,000 distinct CDR3 sequences, with about 42% seen just once and approximately 94% held by the top ten. Sequencing was performed on CD8+ T cells from cultured PBMCs, taken from culture after CMV antigen stimulation. The receptors originated from a human donor in good health (CMV status not recorded). Some clones in this sample may be carry-over from other donors' samples.

This clonotype was counted only a few times. The V and J genes are TRBV7-6 and TRBJ2-5, with 9 bases identical to TRBD1. Trimming took 6 bases from V and 5 from J; bases not matched to a gene: 10. The CDR3 has 15 amino acids. Germline CDR1 is SGHVS and CDR2 is FNYEAQ. The CDR3 bases are TGTGCCAGCAGTTGGCCCGGGACAGGGATGGAGACCCAGTACTTC. It translates to CASSWPGTGMETQYF.

The V call is TRBV7-6, the J call TRBJ2-1, with D possibly TRBD1 on 5 matching bases. CDR3 size: 15 residues. Germline V CDR1 and CDR2: SGHVS, FNYEAQ. Trimming removed 2 bases from V and 2 bases from J, with 10 bases in between. CDR3 sequence reads: CASSLRQTTYNEQFF. The DNA of the CDR3 is TGTGCCAGCAGCTTAAGACAGACAACCTACAATGAGCAGTTCTTC.

The chain uses TRBV5-4 and TRBJ1-2, with a tentative D call TRBD1 (5 bases). The germline V gene has CDR1 SGHNT and CDR2 YYREEE (reference sequence). There are 13 residues in the CDR3. Trimming stripped 6 bases from V and 8 bases from J, with 17 bases between. CDR3 in amino acids: CASTGGFEGGYTF. In DNA form, the CDR3 reads TGTGCCAGCACCGGGGGATTTGAAGGGGGCTACACCTTC.

This clonotype was observed a handful of times. This chain joins TRBV12-3 or TRBV12-4 and TRBJ2-3; a weak D match, TRBD2 (7 bases). The CDR3 contains 16 residues. Trimming took off 6 bases at V and 2 bases at J, with 18 bases between the two ends. The DNA of the CDR3 is TGTGCCAGCAGCCAACAACACGGGGGGCCCACAGATACGCAGTATTTT. It specifies CASSQQHGGPTDTQYF.

V usage is TRBV7-4 and J usage is TRBJ2-2; possibly TRBD1 for D (6 bases). Trimming shortened V by 2 bases and J by 0 bases, and 10 bases separated the two germline ends. The CDR3 loop spans 16 amino acids. From germline, CDR1 is SGHVT and CDR2 SQSDAQ. CDR3 residues: CASSLLQGPNTGELFF. In nucleotides, the CDR3 is TGTGCCAGCAGCTTACTACAGGGCCCGAACACCGGGGAGCTGTTTTTT.

The V gene is TRBV20-1, the J gene TRBJ2-5; no firm D call. In germline, CDR1 is DFQATT, CDR2 SNEGSKA (reference sequence). The CDR3 is 11 amino acids. Deletions cut 0 bases from V and 5 bases from J, with 4 bases between. CDR3 loop: CSAREVETQYF. The CDR3 region has the DNA TGCAGTGCTAGAGAGGTGGAGACCCAGTACTTC.

The chain uses TRBV7-2 and TRBJ2-5; 8 bases line up with TRBD2. Germline assignment: CDR1 SGHTA and CDR2 FQGNSA. V trimming: 4 bases; J trimming: 2 bases; junction bases outside the gene matches: 9. The CDR3 has 16 residues. CDR3 bases: TGTGCCAGCAGCTCCCCCTCGGGAGGGGGGCAAGAGACCCAGTACTTC. As protein: CASSSPSGGGQETQYF. The entire variable domain, with the rest obtained from reference TRBV7-2 and TRBJ2-5, is as follows: GAGVSQSPSNKVTEKGKDVELRCDPISGHTALYWYRQSLGQGLEFLIYFQGNSAPDKSGLPSDRFSAERTGGSVSTLTIQRTQQEDSAVYLCASSSPSGGGQETQYFGPGTRLLVL.

The chain has TRBV6-2 or TRBV6-3 and TRBJ2-1, with 13 positions matching TRBD2. Germline V gene sequence: CDR1 MNHEY, CDR2 SVGEGT. V gave up 7 bases and J gave up 8 bases; unmatched junction bases: 11. The CDR3 runs to 16 residues. The CDR3 coding sequence is TGTGCCAGCACCGGGACTAGCGGGATTTTTGGGTATGAGCAGTTCTTC. The encoded protein is CASTGTSGIFGYEQFF.

The chain couples TRBV28 to TRBJ2-1; a possible D gene is TRBD1 (6 bases). The CDR3 is made up of 14 amino acids. V lost 2 bases and J 7 bases, leaving 12 bases between the germline ends. The germline gives CDR1 MDHEN, CDR2 SYDVKM. CDR3 sequence reads: CASSLQGWGNEQFF. The CDR3 nucleotides read TGTGCCAGCAGTTTACAGGGGTGGGGGAATGAGCAGTTCTTC.

The rearrangement joins TRBV7-2 to TRBJ1-4, with a tentative D call TRBD1 (6 bases). Deletions cut 8 bases from V and 7 bases from J, with 11 bases between. CDR1 is SGHTA, CDR2 FQGNSA, per germline. The CDR3 has 12 amino acids. The DNA for the CDR3 is TGTGCCAGCCTCACAGGGAGTGAAAAACTGTTTTTT. It yields the protein CASLTGSEKLFF.

The chain recombines TRBV27 with TRBJ2-7; TRBD1 matches at 7 bases. CDR1 and CDR2 (germline): MNHEY, SMNVEV (reference sequence). The CDR3 length is 11 residues. Germline trimming cut 7 bases from V and 5 bases from J; bases unmatched to any gene: 2. CDR3 coding DNA: TGTGCCAGCACCCAGGGGGACGAGCAGTACTTC. Protein: CASTQGDEQYF.

Only a few counts were recorded for this clonotype. CDR3 nucleotides: TGCAGTGCTAGAAGTGGCAGCACCTACGAGCAGTACTTC. Translation: CSARSGSTYEQYF. The chain has TRBV20-1 and TRBJ2-7; no clear D gene. The germline gives CDR1 DFQATT, CDR2 SNEGSKA (reference sequence). Trimming took 2 bases from V and 2 from J, leaving 10 bases between them. The CDR3 is 13 residues long.

The chain has TRBV27 and TRBJ2-3, with D possibly TRBD1 on 5 matching bases. This CDR3 has 11 amino acids. V lost 5 bases, J lost 8 bases, and 8 bases lay in between. The V gene's germline CDR1 is MNHEY and CDR2 SMNVEV (reference sequence). The CDR3 DNA reads as TGTGCCAGCAGTCAGGGCGGTACGCAGTATTTT. Translation: CASSQGGTQYF.

Ten or more counts support this clonotype. The chain couples TRBV7-2 to TRBJ2-3; D is unclear. This CDR3 is built from 16 residues. Germline V gene lookup returns CDR1 SGHTA and CDR2 FQGNSA. V was shortened by 1 base and J by 9 bases, with 20 bases between the two germline ends. CDR3 sequence reads: CASSLVRQILGETQYF. The CDR3 DNA is TGTGCCAGCAGCTTAGTACGGCAGATTCTAGGAGAAACGCAGTATTTT.

The chain links TRBV7-2 to TRBJ2-7; the match to TRBD1 covers 7 bases. The CDR3 runs to 14 residues. Germline V gene sequence: CDR1 SGHTA, CDR2 FQGNSA. The junction had 7 bases not matched to a gene; V was cut back by 2 bases and J by 6 bases. The chain's CDR3 is CASSLRGGRREQYF. CDR3 sequence (DNA): TGTGCCAGCAGCTTAAGAGGGGGCCGGCGCGAGCAGTACTTC. Drawing the rest from reference TRBV7-2 and TRBJ2-7, the complete variable domain is GAGVSQSPSNKVTEKGKDVELRCDPISGHTALYWYRQSLGQGLEFLIYFQGNSAPDKSGLPSDRFSAERTGGSVSTLTIQRTQQEDSAVYLCASSLRGGRREQYFGPGTRLTVT.

This clonotype was seen repeatedly, ten times or more. The V call is TRBV28, the J call TRBJ1-6, with 8 bases aligning to TRBD1. Germline assignment: CDR1 MDHEN and CDR2 SYDVKM. The CDR3 is 15 amino acids. Trimming removed 5 bases from V and 7 bases from J; junction bases left unmatched: 7. The CDR3 bases are TGTGCCAGCAGTCCCCCGACAGGGGTGAATTCACCCCTCCACTTT. Protein sequence: CASSPPTGVNSPLHF.

The chain is built from TRBV25-1 and TRBJ2-7; D not certain. Trimming removed 3 bases from V and 5 bases from J, with 11 bases in between. The CDR3 extends over 13 amino acids. The germline CDR1 and CDR2 sequences are MGHDK and SYGVNS. CDR3 region: CASSDLGPHEQYF. DNA for the CDR3: TGTGCCAGCAGTGACCTCGGACCGCACGAGCAGTACTTC.

This chain links TRBV2 with TRBJ2-7; D uncertain. V lost 8 bases, J lost 9 bases, and 8 bases lay in between. CDR3 size: 9 residues. Germline-derived CDR1 and CDR2 are SNHLY and FYNNEI. This chain's CDR3 is CASGVGQYF. CDR3 in DNA: TGTGCCAGCGGGGTAGGGCAGTACTTC.

The V and J genes are TRBV12-3 or TRBV12-4 and TRBJ2-5, with TRBD1 identical over 8 bases. This CDR3 is built from 13 residues. Unmatched junction bases numbered 2, after V lost 3 bases and J lost 5 bases. In DNA form, the CDR3 reads TGTGCCAGCAGTTTCCACAGGGGGGAGACCCAGTACTTC. Translating it yields CASSFHRGETQYF.

The gene calls are TRBV28 and TRBJ2-7; 8 bases map to TRBD2. This CDR3 comprises 16 residues. Trimming removed 5 bases from V and 0 bases from J; junction bases left unmatched: 9. Germline V gene data show CDR1 as MDHEN and CDR2 as SYDVKM. In nucleotides, the CDR3 is TGTGCCAGCAGTATCGTGACTAGCGCGCCCTCCTACGAGCAGTACTTC. Its translation: CASSIVTSAPSYEQYF.

This chain uses TRBV5-5 with TRBJ1-5; no reliable D call. From germline, CDR1 is SGHKS and CDR2 YYEKEE (reference sequence). The V and J ends lost 0 bases and 2 bases respectively, with 9 bases between them. This CDR3 comprises 15 residues. The CDR3 loop is CASSLGGRGNQPQHF. CDR3 DNA sequence: TGTGCCAGCAGCTTGGGGGGAAGGGGCAATCAGCCCCAGCATTTT.

This clonotype turned up a few times. The rearrangement uses TRBV12-3 or TRBV12-4 and TRBJ2-1, with D perhaps TRBD2 (5 bases). V was shortened by 2 bases and J by 6 bases, with 8 bases between the two germline ends. The CDR3 contains 13 residues. CDR3 region: CASSLLRVNEQFF. CDR3 nucleotide sequence: TGTGCCAGCAGTTTACTGAGGGTCAATGAGCAGTTCTTC.

This clonotype was recorded many times. This chain links TRBV5-6 with TRBJ2-2, with unresolved D. V lost 3 bases, J lost 2 bases, and 11 bases lay in between. The CDR3 consists of 15 residues. Germline V gives CDR1 SGHDT, CDR2 YYEEEE. The CDR3 nucleotides are TGTGCCAGCAGCTCTTTCGCGTATAACACCGGGGAGCTGTTTTTT. It translates to CASSSFAYNTGELFF.

J is TRBJ2-1 and V is TRBV6-1, with unresolved D. This CDR3 has 16 residues. V lost 2 bases and J lost 0, with 11 bases in between. Germline loops: CDR1 MNHNS, CDR2 SASEGT. As DNA, the CDR3 is TGTGCCAGCAGTGAACCAGTCAGAAGCTCCTACAATGAGCAGTTCTTC. Encoded protein: CASSEPVRSSYNEQFF.

This clonotype was seen a single time. The gene calls are TRBV7-6 and TRBJ1-4; D is ambiguous. Per the germline V gene, CDR1 is SGHVS and CDR2 is FNYEAQ. Trimming stripped 3 bases from V and 2 bases from J, with 10 bases between. This CDR3 has 15 residues. The CDR3 protein is CASSFGPETNEKLFF. DNA for the CDR3: TGTGCCAGCAGCTTCGGCCCCGAGACTAATGAAAAACTGTTTTTT. Full variable domain (remainder filled in from reference TRBV7-6 and TRBJ1-4): GAGVSQSPRYKVTKRGQDVALRCDPISGHVSLYWYRQALGQGPEFLTYFNYEAQQDKSGLPNDRFSAERPEGSISTLTIQRTEQRDSAMYRCASSFGPETNEKLFFGSGTQLSVL.

The chain has TRBV19 and TRBJ2-7; D possibly corresponds to TRBD2 (6 bases). Looked up from germline, CDR1 is LNHDA and CDR2 is SQIVND (reference sequence). The CDR3 has 14 residues. Deletions cut 4 bases from V and 5 bases from J, with 15 bases between. The CDR3 reads CASSRTSGVDEQYF. The CDR3 nucleotides are TGTGCCAGTAGTAGGACGTCGGGAGTGGACGAGCAGTACTTC.

This rearrangement joins TRBV5-8 to TRBJ2-3; D not resolved. With 1 base removed from V and 6 bases from J, the gap between germline ends came to 12 bases. This CDR3 has 14 residues. Germline CDR1 reads SGHTS; CDR2 reads YDEGEE. CDR3 DNA sequence: TGTGCCAGCAGCTTGTATGAAGGGTGGGATACGCAGTATTTT. This encodes CASSLYEGWDTQYF.

This chain connects TRBV20-1 to TRBJ2-5; D possibly uses TRBD1 or TRBD2 (5 bases each). Trimming took 3 bases from V and 1 from J, leaving 6 bases between them. The CDR3 sequence is 12 residues long. Germline V gives CDR1 DFQATT, CDR2 SNEGSKA (reference sequence). Here the CDR3 DNA reads TGCAGTGCTAGGGGACCCCAAGAGACCCAGTACTTC. It codes for CSARGPQETQYF.

This sequence joins TRBV20-1 and TRBJ1-1; D is unresolved. The CDR3 consists of 14 residues. V lost 0 bases to trimming and J lost 0 bases, with 8 bases between them. The germline V gene has CDR1 DFQATT and CDR2 SNEGSKA (reference sequence). The CDR3 DNA follows: TGCAGTGCTAGAGATTACCGCGTGAACACTGAAGCTTTCTTT. This codes for CSARDYRVNTEAFF.